One and the same sample provided the 22 T cell receptor beta chains below, sequenced in a study of response to subunit inactivated influenza vaccine. From the RT-PCR reads, TCRdb called clonotypes with MiXCR, one entry per CDR3 protein. Of 490,000 or so distinct CDR3 sequences in the sample, less than 10% were seen once. The sequenced sample was PBMCs from blood, obtained about 24 months after vaccination. The source of these receptors is a man between 45 and 75 years old who received an inactivated influenza vaccine.

In its sample, this clonotype was seen a few times. The chain combines TRBV28 with TRBJ1-2; D unclear. The V and J ends lost 6 bases and 4 bases respectively, with 15 bases between them. CDR3 length: 14 amino acids. Germline V gene data show CDR1 as MDHEN and CDR2 as SYDVKM. CDR3 DNA: TGTGCCAGCAGCTTACAGAGTCCGGGCTATGGCTACACCTTC. It is translated as CASSLQSPGYGYTF.

This chain links TRBV20-1 with TRBJ2-5, with no clear D. There are 14 residues in the CDR3. Germline loops: CDR1 DFQATT, CDR2 SNEGSKA (reference sequence). Trimming stripped 1 base from V and 2 bases from J, with 11 bases between. The CDR3 nucleotides are TGCAGTGCTAGAGTCACAGCCCCGCAAGAGACCCAGTACTTC. The encoded protein is CSARVTAPQETQYF.

This clonotype was counted many times. V usage is TRBV7-2 and J usage is TRBJ2-5; tentative D call: TRBD1 (6 bases). The CDR3 runs to 14 residues. Germline V gene sequence: CDR1 SGHTA, CDR2 FQGNSA. Trimming removed 6 bases at V and 5 bases at J, with 16 bases between. CDR3 nucleotides: TGTGCCAGCAGTTCCTCTGGGGGCTTGGAGACCCAGTACTTC. This encodes CASSSSGGLETQYF.

The CDR3 protein is CASSLSASGILDTQYF. In DNA form, the CDR3 reads TGTGCCAGCAGCTTAAGTGCTAGCGGGATTCTGGATACGCAGTATTTT. The chain has TRBV7-9 and TRBJ2-3, with TRBD2 identical over 9 bases. CDR1 SEHNR and CDR2 FQNEAQ come from the germline V gene (reference sequence). Unmatched junction bases numbered 9, after V lost 2 bases and J lost 6 bases. The CDR3 contains 16 residues. Drawing the rest from reference TRBV7-9 and TRBJ2-3, the complete variable domain is DTGVSQNPRHKITKRGQNVTFRCDPISEHNRLYWYRQTLGQGPEFLTYFQNEAQLEKSRLLSDRFSAERPKGSFSTLEIQRTEQGDSAMYLCASSLSASGILDTQYFGPGTRLTVL.

The gene calls are TRBV7-3 and TRBJ2-2; 10 bases align to TRBD1. The CDR3 sequence is 17 residues long. Germline V gene data show CDR1 as SGHTA and CDR2 as FQGTGA. The trim removed 5 bases at V and 0 bases at J, leaving 6 bases unmatched. CDR3: CASSARTGGSNTGELFF. DNA of the CDR3: TGTGCCAGCAGCGCCAGGACAGGGGGTTCGAACACCGGGGAGCTGTTTTTT. Full variable domain (outside the CDR3, taken from reference TRBV7-3 and TRBJ2-2): GAGVSQTPSNKVTEKGKYVELRCDPISGHTALYWYRQSLGQGPEFLIYFQGTGAADDSGLPNDRFFAVRPEGSVSTLKIQRTERGDSAVYLCASSARTGGSNTGELFFGEGSRLTVL.

In its sample, this clonotype was seen a few times. This chain links TRBV20-1 with TRBJ1-1; D perhaps matches TRBD1 (5 bases). V was shortened by 5 bases and J by 1 base, with 14 bases between the two germline ends. CDR3 length: 14 amino acids. Germline CDR1 and CDR2: DFQATT and SNEGSKA (reference sequence). CDR3 DNA: TGCAGTGCTCCTAGGCCCGGGGCGAACACTGAAGCTTTCTTT. Amino acid sequence: CSAPRPGANTEAFF.

V gene TRBV6-5 combines with J gene TRBJ2-6; the D is unclear. Germline V gene lookup returns CDR1 MNHEY and CDR2 SVGAGI. V shed 4 bases and J shed 4 bases, with 8 bases lying between them. This CDR3 is built from 14 residues. The CDR3 DNA is TGTGCCAGCAGTTCCCAAAACGGGGCCAACGTCCTGACTTTC. This encodes CASSSQNGANVLTF.

This chain connects TRBV6-1 to TRBJ2-2; no definite D call. Trimming took 6 bases from V and 3 from J, leaving 14 bases between them. There are 15 residues in the CDR3. Germline V gene lookup returns CDR1 MNHNS and CDR2 SASEGT. Written as DNA, the CDR3 is TGTGCCAGCAGACTTACAGAACTCGACACCGGGGAGCTGTTTTTT. It codes for CASRLTELDTGELFF.

J is TRBJ1-2 and V is TRBV7-9; D is perhaps TRBD1 (5 bases). The V gene lost 2 bases and the J gene lost 6 bases, with 16 bases spanning the gap. Looked up from germline, CDR1 is SEHNR and CDR2 is FQNEAQ (reference sequence). The CDR3 is 15 amino acids. CDR3: CASSLNGGQGHGYTF. For the CDR3, the DNA is TGTGCCAGCAGCTTAAATGGAGGGCAGGGCCATGGCTACACCTTC.

On this clonotype: Since a much larger clone is just one base distant, this may be a read error. The genes are TRBV12-3 or TRBV12-4 and TRBJ1-5; D is possibly TRBD1 (6 bases). Trimming took off 6 bases at V and 0 bases at J, with 15 bases between the two ends. This CDR3 has 16 amino acids. The CDR3 DNA is TGTGCCAGCAGCCTCGGGACACGTTCTAGCAATCAGCCCCAGCATTTT. It yields the protein CASSLGTRSSNQPQHF.

The chain joins TRBV7-2 to TRBJ1-3; unclear D gene. The CDR3 contains 15 residues. V lost 6 bases to trimming and J lost 4 bases, with 16 bases between them. CDR1 is SGHTA, CDR2 FQGNSA, per germline. CDR3: CASSINIGSGNTIYF. For the CDR3, the DNA is TGTGCCAGCAGTATTAACATCGGGAGCGGAAACACCATATATTTT.

This clonotype turned up a few times. The rearrangement joins TRBV29-1 to TRBJ1-5, with 9 bases lining up with TRBD1. The CDR3 is 14 residues long. Germline trimming cut 4 bases from V and 7 bases from J; bases unmatched to any gene: 8. CDR1 and CDR2 from the germline V gene are SQVTM and ANQGSEA. This chain's CDR3 is CSVVLQGAGQPQHF. CDR3 in DNA: TGCAGCGTTGTTTTACAGGGGGCCGGACAGCCCCAGCATTTT.

The chain couples TRBV20-1 to TRBJ2-2, with D maybe TRBD2 (6 bases). Trimming took 7 bases from V and 6 from J, leaving 12 bases between them. This CDR3 contains 12 residues. Germline V gives CDR1 DFQATT, CDR2 SNEGSKA (reference sequence). CDR3: CSGTGDAGELFF. CDR3 in DNA: TGCAGTGGAACGGGAGATGCCGGGGAGCTGTTTTTT.

This clonotype was counted between two and nine times. The chain recombines TRBV20-1 with TRBJ2-5, with D possibly TRBD1 on 6 matching bases. CDR1 is DFQATT, CDR2 SNEGSKA, per germline (reference sequence). Trimming shortened V by 6 bases and J by 10 bases, and 27 bases separated the two germline ends. The CDR3 contains 15 residues. In DNA, the CDR3 is TGCAGTGCCAACCATCACGTGCAGGGGCCGGGGAGCCAGTACTTC. This codes for CSANHHVQGPGSQYF.

This clonotype was seen a handful of times. The chain carries TRBV7-9 and TRBJ1-5, with a weak D call TRBD1 (6 bases). Trimming left V 5 bases short and J 3 bases short, with 11 bases between. Germline assignment: CDR1 SEHNR and CDR2 FQNEAQ (reference sequence). This CDR3 spans 14 amino acids. In DNA, the CDR3 is TGTGCCAGCAGCGTCGGACAGAACAATCAGCCCCAGCATTTT. Amino acid sequence: CASSVGQNNQPQHF.

This clonotype occurred many times. The J gene is TRBJ2-7, the V gene TRBV10-3; D is possibly TRBD1 (6 bases). The CDR3 sequence is 16 residues long. CDR1 and CDR2 from the germline V gene are ENHRY and SYGVKD. Trimming took off 10 bases at V and 6 bases at J, with 28 bases between the two ends. As DNA, the CDR3 is TGTGCCACCCGGGCCCCCAAACCAGGGGCGGAAGGCGAGCAGTACTTC. This translates into CATRAPKPGAEGEQYF.

This clonotype was recorded at least ten times. The J gene is TRBJ2-1, the V gene TRBV12-3 or TRBV12-4; TRBD2 might be the D (6 bases). The ends were cut back, 2 bases at V and 8 bases at J, with 16 bases in the middle. This CDR3 spans 15 amino acids. Here the CDR3 reads CASSLTAGTVDEQFF. The CDR3 region has the DNA TGTGCCAGCAGTTTAACTGCGGGAACCGTAGATGAGCAGTTCTTC.

This clonotype was seen repeatedly, ten times or more. This sequence joins TRBV3-1 and TRBJ2-3, with D possibly TRBD1 on 5 matching bases. Between the trimmed V and J ends, which lost 0 bases and 3 bases, there was a span of 16 bases. The CDR3 is 17 amino acids. The germline gives CDR1 LGHDT, CDR2 YNNKEL (reference sequence). The CDR3 sequence: CASSQEGAALRTDTQYF. Here the CDR3 DNA reads TGTGCCAGCAGCCAAGAAGGGGCTGCTCTGAGGACAGATACGCAGTATTTT.

In this sample, this clonotype turned up a few times. The V gene is TRBV10-3, the J gene TRBJ2-1; 11 bases fit TRBD1. The CDR3 sequence is 16 residues long. Unmatched junction bases numbered 6, after V lost 4 bases and J lost 4 bases. From germline, CDR1 is ENHRY and CDR2 SYGVKD. CDR3 loop: CAISAPDRGRYNEQFF. The CDR3 DNA sequence: TGTGCCATCAGTGCCCCGGACAGGGGGCGTTACAATGAGCAGTTCTTC.

This clonotype was seen repeatedly, ten times or more. The CDR3 reads CASSLVSSSEQYF. CDR3 sequence (DNA): TGTGCCAGCAGTTTGGTGTCGAGTAGCGAGCAGTACTTC. V usage is TRBV12-3 or TRBV12-4 and J usage is TRBJ2-7; D is unclear. Trimming removed 3 bases at V and 6 bases at J, with 12 bases between. The CDR3 contains 13 residues.

The chain links TRBV7-9 to TRBJ2-5, with D tentatively TRBD1 or TRBD2 (5 bases each). The length of the CDR3 is 15 residues. From germline, CDR1 is SEHNR and CDR2 FQNEAQ (reference sequence). The ends were cut back, 4 bases at V and 7 bases at J, with 19 bases in the middle. CDR3 region: CASSSRTGTWGTQYF. The CDR3 DNA reads as TGTGCCAGCAGCTCCAGAACCGGGACCTGGGGGACCCAGTACTTC.

This clonotype was picked up a small number of times. The chain carries TRBV7-2 and TRBJ2-1; D is unresolved. This CDR3 is 14 amino acids long. Germline values: CDR1 SGHTA, CDR2 FQGNSA. The germline V and J ends were trimmed by 5 bases and 9 bases, with 17 bases remaining between them. The CDR3 region is CASSAQGRRGEQFF. DNA of the CDR3: TGTGCCAGCAGCGCCCAAGGTAGAAGAGGTGAGCAGTTCTTC.